What follows are 24 T cell receptor beta chains derived from one specimen sequenced in a study of identical twins. Each CDR3 protein gets one entry after TCRdb re-called the 5' RACE reads with MiXCR. The sample lists approximately 620,000 distinct CDR3 sequences, 8.6% occurring once. The same sample was also used in a study of yellow fever vaccine responses in identical twins.

Sequencing input: PBMCs. Receptors originate from a woman aged 18-29 years in good health.

This clonotype has a handful of counts. This chain joins TRBV7-9 and TRBJ2-1; TRBD2 agrees at 8 bases. The V and J ends lost 0 bases and 3 bases, in that order; junction bases with no gene match: 7. CDR1 is SEHNR, CDR2 FQNEAQ, per germline (reference sequence). CDR3 length: 17 residues. DNA of the CDR3: TGTGCCAGCAGCTTAGCCTCGCTAGCGGGCAACTACAATGAGCAGTTCTTC. It is translated as CASSLASLAGNYNEQFF.

The gene calls are TRBV5-1 and TRBJ1-2; 8 bases map to TRBD1. The CDR3 consists of 13 residues. V was clipped by 6 bases and J by 8 bases; unmatched bases: 9. Germline V CDR1 and CDR2: SGHRS, YFSETQ. The CDR3 protein is CASKPTGVEGYTF. CDR3 coding DNA: TGCGCCAGCAAACCGACAGGGGTTGAGGGCTACACCTTC.

This chain links TRBV5-5 with TRBJ2-1; TRBD2 matches at 10 bases. The CDR3 is 17 amino acids. The V and J ends lost 0 bases and 4 bases, in that order; junction bases with no gene match: 7. Germline loops: CDR1 SGHKS, CDR2 YYEKEE (reference sequence). CDR3 region: CASSLDLAGVGYNEQFF. In nucleotides, the CDR3 is TGTGCCAGCAGCTTGGATCTAGCGGGAGTGGGGTACAATGAGCAGTTCTTC.

This chain links TRBV6-1 with TRBJ2-3; tentatively, D is TRBD2 (6 bases). The germline V and J ends were trimmed by 5 bases and 0 bases, with 15 bases remaining between them. This CDR3 has 16 amino acids. Germline V CDR1 and CDR2: MNHNS, SASEGT. The CDR3 is CASSNEYGGSTDTQYF. In DNA form, the CDR3 reads TGTGCCAGCAGTAACGAATACGGGGGAAGCACAGATACGCAGTATTTT.

V gene TRBV7-2 combines with J gene TRBJ2-7; D is undetermined. The V gene's germline CDR1 is SGHTA and CDR2 FQGNSA. CDR3 length: 14 amino acids. Between the trimmed V and J ends, which lost 4 bases and 4 bases, there was a span of 14 bases. In nucleotides, the CDR3 is TGTGCCAGCAGCTCACGGGCGGAACCATACGAGCAGTACTTC. Encoded protein: CASSSRAEPYEQYF. The entire variable domain, with the rest obtained from reference TRBV7-2 and TRBJ2-7, is as follows: GAGVSQSPSNKVTEKGKDVELRCDPISGHTALYWYRQSLGQGLEFLIYFQGNSAPDKSGLPSDRFSAERTGGSVSTLTIQRTQQEDSAVYLCASSSRAEPYEQYFGPGTRLTVT.

The chain links TRBV29-1 to TRBJ2-7; 7 positions agree with TRBD1. This CDR3 has 12 amino acids. In germline, CDR1 is SQVTM, CDR2 ANQGSEA. Germline trimming cut 6 bases from V and 2 bases from J; bases unmatched to any gene: 4. The DNA for the CDR3 is TGCAGCGTCCTGACAGGGCCCTACGAGCAGTACTTC. As protein: CSVLTGPYEQYF.

This clonotype came up a few times. This chain links TRBV30 with TRBJ2-7; 12 positions match TRBD1. CDR1 GTSNPN and CDR2 SVGIG come from the germline V gene (reference sequence). V was clipped by 2 bases and J by 7 bases; unmatched bases: 9. The length of the CDR3 is 15 residues. CDR3 loop: CAWSRGGQGAKEQYF. The CDR3 DNA reads as TGTGCCTGGAGTCGGGGGGGACAGGGGGCGAAGGAGCAGTACTTC.

This clonotype was seen a handful of times. The chain carries TRBV20-1 and TRBJ1-1, with D perhaps matching TRBD1 (6 bases). Trimming stripped 0 bases from V and 6 bases from J, with 14 bases between. Germline lookup yields CDR1 DFQATT and CDR2 SNEGSKA (reference sequence). The CDR3 is made up of 14 amino acids. The CDR3: CSARDSGAVAEAFF. CDR3 nucleotides: TGCAGTGCTAGAGATTCGGGGGCGGTGGCTGAAGCTTTCTTT.

This clonotype has a handful of counts. The V call is TRBV15, the J call TRBJ2-1; 7 nucleotides line up with TRBD1. Unmatched junction bases numbered 9, after V lost 7 bases and J lost 3 bases. The CDR3 totals 15 residues. Germline CDR1 LNHNV, CDR2 YYDKDF (reference sequence). The CDR3 protein is CATTYRDRGYNEQFF. CDR3 sequence (DNA): TGTGCCACCACCTACCGGGACAGAGGCTACAATGAGCAGTTCTTC.

This clonotype turned up a few times. This chain uses TRBV14 with TRBJ2-1; TRBD2 aligns across 7 bases. Germline CDR1 and CDR2: SGHDN and FVKESK. With V trimmed by 5 bases and J by 6 bases, 10 bases remained unmatched. The length of the CDR3 is 15 residues. CDR3 amino acids: CASSTREEGTNEQFF. The CDR3, as DNA: TGTGCCAGCAGCACCCGGGAGGAGGGCACCAATGAGCAGTTCTTC.

This clonotype has more than one count but fewer than ten. The chain combines TRBV5-1 with TRBJ2-7, with 14 bases fitting TRBD2. The CDR3 runs to 16 residues. Unmatched junction bases numbered 5, after V lost 1 base and J lost 5 bases. The V gene's germline CDR1 is SGHRS and CDR2 YFSETQ. The CDR3 DNA is TGCGCCAGCAGCTTGCCGAGACTAGCGGGAGGGAACGAGCAGTACTTC. Amino acid sequence: CASSLPRLAGGNEQYF.

The chain uses TRBV29-1 and TRBJ1-2; 7 positions match TRBD1. The germline CDR1 and CDR2 sequences are SQVTM and ANQGSEA. CDR3 size: 13 residues. The junction had 4 bases not matched to a gene; V was cut back by 5 bases and J by 1 base. The CDR3 here is CSVSAGGNYGYTF. As DNA, the CDR3 is TGCAGCGTTTCGGCAGGGGGTAACTATGGCTACACCTTC.

The chain carries TRBV9 and TRBJ2-5; 7 bases align to TRBD2. This CDR3 is built from 15 residues. V shed 0 bases and J 2 bases; nucleotides not matched to a gene: 4. From germline, CDR1 is SGDLS and CDR2 YYNGEE. The CDR3 protein is CASSVERGSQETQYF. The CDR3 coding sequence is TGTGCCAGCAGCGTAGAGCGGGGAAGTCAAGAGACCCAGTACTTC.

The CDR3: CAIRQGDTGELFF. The CDR3 nucleotides are TGTGCCATTCGACAGGGAGACACCGGGGAGCTGTTTTTT. The chain employs TRBV12-3 or TRBV12-4 and TRBJ2-2; the match to TRBD1 covers 7 bases. This CDR3 is 13 amino acids long. J gave up 3 bases and V 10 bases, and 5 bases lay outside the gene matches.

This clonotype was counted at least ten times. V usage is TRBV12-3 or TRBV12-4 and J usage is TRBJ2-3, with TRBD1 matching over 11 bases. V lost 7 bases, J lost 4 bases, and 7 bases stayed unmatched. This CDR3 region has 15 residues. The CDR3 coding sequence is TGTGCCAGCAAATGGGGACAGGGGGGCGCAGATACGCAGTATTTT. Its protein is CASKWGQGGADTQYF.

The chain links TRBV20-1 to TRBJ2-1, with TRBD2 matching over 13 bases. J lost 1 base, V lost 5 bases, and 2 bases had no gene match. In germline, CDR1 is DFQATT, CDR2 SNEGSKA (reference sequence). CDR3 length equals 15 residues. The CDR3 is CSASGLAGSYNEQFF. CDR3 sequence (DNA): TGCAGTGCTTCGGGACTAGCGGGGTCCTACAATGAGCAGTTCTTC.

This clonotype occurred many times. V usage is TRBV3-1 and J usage is TRBJ2-7; 7 bases are shared with TRBD2. V trimming: 6 bases; J trimming: 3 bases; junction bases outside the gene matches: 8. Germline V CDR1 and CDR2: LGHDT, YNNKEL (reference sequence). The CDR3 extends over 14 amino acids. Here the CDR3 reads CASRPGRGSYEQYF. CDR3 coding DNA: TGTGCCAGCAGGCCTGGGAGGGGAAGCTACGAGCAGTACTTC.

This clonotype was seen many times. The chain links TRBV7-2 to TRBJ2-3; possibly TRBD1 or TRBD2 for D (5 bases each). Trimming pared 5 bases from V and 3 bases from J, leaving 21 bases between. The CDR3 has 17 amino acids. Germline CDR1 SGHTA, CDR2 FQGNSA. CDR3 region: CASSRRALAGGTDTQYF. CDR3 coding DNA: TGTGCCAGCAGCCGAAGGGCCTTAGCTGGGGGTACAGATACGCAGTATTTT.

The chain recombines TRBV24-1 with TRBJ2-7; D not resolved. Trimming cost V 4 bases and J 3 bases, with 9 bases left between them. The germline gives CDR1 KGHDR, CDR2 SFDVKD. The CDR3 is 13 amino acids. The CDR3 reads CATSEGTSYEQYF. The CDR3 DNA reads TGTGCCACCAGTGAGGGCACAAGCTACGAGCAGTACTTC.

This chain links TRBV7-3 with TRBJ1-6; no firm D call. CDR1 is SGHTA, CDR2 FQGTGA, per germline. The CDR3 covers 13 residues. V was cut by 3 bases and J by 6 bases, with 6 bases left in between. DNA of the CDR3: TGTGCCAGCAGCTTGGGGATTAATTCACCCCTCCACTTT. Residues: CASSLGINSPLHF. Filled out from reference TRBV7-3 and TRBJ1-6, the complete variable domain reads GAGVSQTPSNKVTEKGKYVELRCDPISGHTALYWYRQSLGQGPEFLIYFQGTGAADDSGLPNDRFFAVRPEGSVSTLKIQRTERGDSAVYLCASSLGINSPLHFGNGTRLTVT.

The chain recombines TRBV7-8 with TRBJ2-1, with D possibly TRBD2 on 5 matching bases. Per germline, CDR1 SGHVS and CDR2 FQNEAQ. The length of the CDR3 is 13 residues. The ends were cut back, 0 bases at V and 10 bases at J, with 10 bases in the middle. This CDR3 is CASSLARVNEQFF. The CDR3 nucleotides read TGTGCCAGCAGCTTAGCGCGGGTGAACGAGCAGTTCTTC.

V gene TRBV10-3 combines with J gene TRBJ2-1; 12 positions match TRBD1. CDR1 and CDR2 (germline): ENHRY, SYGVKD. The CDR3 has 16 residues. With V trimmed by 4 bases and J by 9 bases, 10 bases remained unmatched. This CDR3 reads CAISGDRGHPVGEQFF. CDR3 in DNA: TGTGCCATCAGTGGGGACAGGGGGCATCCAGTTGGTGAGCAGTTCTTC.

The chain employs TRBV14 and TRBJ2-7; TRBD1 is a possible D gene (5 bases). V was shortened by 0 bases and J by 5 bases, with 11 bases between the two germline ends. The CDR3 covers 14 residues. Germline V gives CDR1 SGHDN, CDR2 FVKESK. CDR3: CASSQDIEGDEQYF. The DNA of the CDR3 is TGTGCCAGCAGCCAAGATATTGAAGGGGACGAGCAGTACTTC.

This clonotype has at least ten counts. The chain is built from TRBV29-1 and TRBJ2-6; D perhaps matches TRBD1 (5 bases). This CDR3 is built from 15 residues. V lost 4 bases and J lost 2, with 12 bases in between. Germline V gene lookup returns CDR1 SQVTM and CDR2 ANQGSEA. CDR3 coding DNA: TGCAGCGTTGGTTTAGGGGTTGCTGGGGCCAACGTCCTGACTTTC. Protein: CSVGLGVAGANVLTF.